This T cell receptor (beta chain) was recovered during a study of cytomegalovirus exposure and HLA in healthy donors. Worth noting for this clone: As yet, its antigen is unknown.

Regarding the study as a whole: Reported performance of the classifier showed diagnosis of cytomegalovirus status with high specificity and sensitivity. An apparent linkage of common viral pathogens to several of the most significant clusters emerged in a later analysis. Among the CMV-associated chains, a few were confirmed in vitro as specific for CMV antigens. Later work associated more than 15,000 TCR beta sequences with HLA alleles at 0.05 false discovery rate.

The PCR ran on 60 Vbeta and 13 Jbeta primers. The protocol was immunoSEQ multiplex PCR, while the TCRdb copy is restricted to in-frame clones and leaves out a portion. The data show approximately 150,000 clones, approximately 65% seen once. Germline lookup yields CDR1 SGHTA and CDR2 FQGNSA. With V trimmed by 6 bases and J by 3 bases, 8 bases remained unmatched. The CDR3 has 15 amino acids. This chain links TRBV7-2 with TRBJ2-5; 9 bases are a match to TRBD2. The receptor was isolated from an older woman in good health and CMV-seronegative. The material sequenced was PBMCs. Here the CDR3 reads CASSHWRLAEETQYF. CDR3 in DNA: TGTGCCAGCAGTCACTGGAGACTAGCGGAAGAGACCCAGTACTTC.